Described below is a single T cell receptor beta chain sequence and its context. Its matching antigen is unknown. This entry is derived from a study of cytomegalovirus exposure and HLA in healthy donors. About the research overall: Within the Caucasian-associated ancestry cluster were 81% of the roughly 380 genotyped donors. Points from the study as a whole: About 87% or about 30% of the time was how often most TCR beta V segments were productive, according to an earlier analysis. Several of the most significant clusters appeared, in a later analysis, to be linked to common viral pathogens. Later analysis found that TCR beta chains associated with HLA were more clonally expanded than other, equally common chains.

This PCR relied on a set of 60 Vbeta primers and 13 Jbeta primers. Sequencing was performed with immunoSEQ multiplex PCR; in TCRdb, only in-frame clones are kept and a portion is missing. Of under 200,000 clones listed, 80% to 85% are singletons. Germline V gene lookup returns CDR1 SQVTM and CDR2 ANQGSEA. This CDR3 has 13 residues. The V end lost 3 bases, the J end lost 15 bases, and 21 bases lay between the germline ends. The J gene is TRBJ2-1, the V gene TRBV29-1; tentative D call: TRBD2 (6 bases). Source material: PBMCs. The TCR sequence derives from a girl aged 2-10 years in good health and CMV-seropositive. CDR3 loop: CSVDGDLAESGFF. The CDR3, as DNA: TGCAGCGTTGATGGGGACTTAGCCGAATCGGGGTTCTTC.